This TCR beta chain comes out of a study of cytomegalovirus exposure and HLA in healthy donors. The V end lost 7 bases, the J end lost 7 bases, and 11 bases lay between the germline ends. In germline, CDR1 is SEHNR, CDR2 FQNEAQ (reference sequence). The CDR3 sequence is 12 residues long. The study ran its PCR with 60 Vbeta and 13 Jbeta primers. Generated by immunoSEQ multiplex PCR, the TCRdb table keeps only in-frame clones and is missing some. The sample has around 150,000 clones, over 80% seen once. The chain links TRBV7-9 to TRBJ1-5, with D perhaps TRBD1 (5 bases). This TCR derives from a middle-aged man in good health and CMV-seronegative. The sequenced sample consisted of PBMCs. The CDR3 is CASTQQGQPQHF. The CDR3 nucleotides are TGTGCCAGCACACAGCAGGGACAGCCCCAGCATTTT.